This record looks at one TCR beta chain sequence and its context. This entry comes from a study of control samples from healthy donors and cancer patients. The method was immunoSEQ multiplex PCR; TCRdb's version includes in-frame clones alone and lacks a portion of them. This sample yields some 120,000 clones, of which about nine tenths are seen a single time; 2.5% belongs to the top ten. The germline V gene has CDR1 LNHDA and CDR2 SQIVND (reference sequence). CDR3 length equals 15 residues. Trimming stripped 3 bases from V and 0 bases from J, with 9 bases between. The sample taken for sequencing was blood. The gene calls are TRBV19 and TRBJ2-1; no firm D call. The TCR comes from a young man in good health. Here the CDR3 DNA reads TGTGCCAGTAGTATCAGTGATGCCTCCTACAATGAGCAGTTCTTC. As protein: CASSISDASYNEQFF.